The rows below give T cell receptor beta chains drawn from one sample of a study of cytomegalovirus exposure and HLA in healthy donors. Only in-frame clones appear in the TCRdb table, and some are missing; sequencing was by immunoSEQ multiplex PCR. The sample has roughly 330,000 clones, approximately 86% seen once. The source material was PBMCs. All receptors come from a woman aged 30 to 39 in good health and CMV-seropositive. Each CDR3 is given with its conserved first and last residue. The D gene is left open where the match is weak. The size field is filled for only some rows; it gives once, few, many or a size class.

clone_size,d_call,j_call,v_call,cdr3_aa,cdr3_nt
-,TRBD1,TRBJ2-5,TRBV27,CASSLARGLGETQYF,TGTGCCAGCAGCCTTGCCAGGGGGCTTGGGGAGACCCAGTACTTC
-,-,TRBJ1-5,TRBV7-9,CASSQGDGVHQPQHF,TGTGCCAGCAGCCAAGGGGACGGTGTCCATCAGCCCCAGCATTTT
-,-,TRBJ2-1,TRBV5-1,CASSLVEVEQFF,TGCGCCAGCAGCTTGGTGGAGGTTGAGCAGTTCTTC
once,-,TRBJ2-4,TRBV2,CASTGVAKNIQYF,TGTGCCAGCACGGGTGTAGCCAAAAACATTCAGTACTTC
-,-,TRBJ1-3,TRBV27,CASSPNPLSGNTIYF,TGTGCCAGCAGCCCCAATCCACTCTCTGGAAACACCATATATTTT
-,TRBD2,TRBJ2-3,TRBV11-2,CASSLDWPSGRGWADTQYF,TGTGCCAGCAGCTTAGATTGGCCTAGCGGGAGAGGGTGGGCAGATACGCAGTATTTT
-,TRBD1,TRBJ2-7,TRBV5-6,CASSRSDRTYEQYF,TGTGCCAGCAGCCGATCGGACAGGACCTACGAGCAGTACTTC
-,TRBD2,TRBJ2-1,TRBV27,CASSPKSTSGLYNEQFF,TGTGCCAGCAGCCCAAAATCGACTAGCGGGCTCTACAATGAGCAGTTCTTC
-,TRBD1,TRBJ2-3,TRBV6-1,CASSAGQGSTDTQYF,TGTGCCAGCAGCGCGGGACAGGGCAGCACAGATACGCAGTATTTT
-,-,TRBJ2-6,TRBV5-8,CASSLIRLLSHSGANVLTF,TGTGCCAGCAGCTTGATAAGGCTCTTATCCCACTCTGGGGCCAACGTCCTGACTTTC
-,-,TRBJ2-7,TRBV27,CASRRQGRETYEQYF,TGTGCCAGCAGGAGACAGGGGCGGGAGACCTACGAGCAGTACTTC
-,-,TRBJ2-1,TRBV4-1,CASSQDTGRHEQFF,TGCGCCAGCAGCCAAGACACAGGGAGGCATGAGCAGTTCTTC
once,-,TRBJ1-1,TRBV5-4,CASSSNSLTEAFF,TGTGCCAGCAGCTCCAACAGCCTCACTGAAGCTTTCTTT
-,-,TRBJ2-1,TRBV2,CASSDFPTYNEQFF,TGTGCCAGCAGTGACTTCCCCACCTACAATGAGCAGTTCTTC
few,-,TRBJ1-5,TRBV2,CASSEAQGSNQPQHF,TGTGCCAGCAGTGAAGCCCAGGGGAGCAATCAGCCCCAGCATTTT
few,-,TRBJ1-6,TRBV2,CASSERVDSPLHF,TGTGCCAGCAGTGAGAGGGTGGACTCACCCCTCCACTTT
-,-,TRBJ1-2,TRBV6-1,CASSEVGRYEGYTF,TGTGCCAGCAGTGAAGTAGGGCGTTATGAAGGCTACACCTTC
-,-,TRBJ1-2,TRBV30,CAWMTGSLYGYTF,TGTGCCTGGATGACAGGATCCCTCTATGGCTACACCTTC
-,-,TRBJ1-1,TRBV6-5,CASARAGGLGTEAFF,TGTGCCAGCGCAAGGGCGGGTGGCCTGGGCACTGAAGCTTTCTTT
-,-,TRBJ1-5,TRBV6-1,CASTGRISNQPQHF,TGTGCCAGCACGGGACGGATTAGCAATCAGCCCCAGCATTTT
once,-,TRBJ2-1,TRBV2,CASTGRRINNEQFF,TGTGCCAGCACCGGCCGACGGATAAACAATGAGCAGTTCTTC
-,-,TRBJ1-4,TRBV7-6,CASSRGRGGEKLFF,TGTGCCAGCAGCCGGGGACGGGGAGGTGAAAAACTGTTTTTT
-,TRBD2,TRBJ2-3,TRBV7-3,CASSPTGTSGRATDTQYF,TGTGCCAGCAGCCCCACCGGGACTAGCGGGAGGGCGACAGATACGCAGTATTTT
-,-,TRBJ2-7,TRBV19,CASSPAARGTYEQYF,TGTGCCAGTAGTCCAGCGGCGCGGGGAACCTACGAGCAGTACTTC
-,-,TRBJ1-1,TRBV9,CASSLPQGAAFF,TGTGCCAGCAGCCTTCCACAGGGCGCCGCTTTCTTT
-,TRBD1,TRBJ1-2,TRBV4-1,CASSQDRDRERNGYTF,TGCGCCAGCAGCCAAGACCGGGACAGGGAACGGAATGGCTACACCTTC
-,TRBD1,TRBJ1-5,TRBV4-1,CASSQTPGQGVGNQPQHF,TGCGCCAGCAGCCAGACCCCGGGACAGGGGGTAGGTAATCAGCCCCAGCATTTT
-,-,TRBJ1-1,TRBV29-1,CSVEDRAYMGQAFF,TGCAGCGTTGAAGATAGGGCCTACATGGGGCAAGCTTTCTTT
once,TRBD1,TRBJ2-7,TRBV4-3,CASSQSIPGQGNYEQYF,TGCGCCAGCAGCCAGTCGATACCGGGACAGGGGAACTACGAGCAGTACTTC
-,TRBD1,TRBJ2-1,TRBV29-1,CSVEDTRDRARYNEQFF,TGCAGCGTTGAAGATACACGAGACAGGGCCCGCTACAATGAGCAGTTCTTC
-,TRBD1,TRBJ2-1,TRBV28,CASSSPPYLTGLNSYNEQFF,TGTGCCAGCAGTTCTCCCCCATATCTGACAGGGCTGAACTCCTACAATGAGCAGTTCTTC
-,-,TRBJ2-7,TRBV5-5,CASSLGAFTYEQYF,TGTGCCAGCAGCTTGGGCGCCTTCACCTACGAGCAGTACTTC
-,TRBD2,TRBJ2-7,TRBV28,CASSFGGGPGIEQYF,TGTGCCAGCAGTTTCGGCGGGGGGCCGGGGATCGAGCAGTACTTC
-,-,TRBJ1-5,TRBV6-5,CASSYLRGDQPQHF,TGTGCCAGCAGTTACTTGCGGGGAGATCAGCCCCAGCATTTT
-,-,TRBJ2-1,TRBV4-3,CASSQGAGGESSYNEQFF,TGCGCCAGCAGCCAAGGGGCCGGTGGGGAGAGCTCCTACAATGAGCAGTTCTTC
-,-,TRBJ2-7,TRBV7-2,CASSSRDTGSYEQYF,TGTGCCAGCAGCTCACGGGACACCGGCTCCTACGAGCAGTACTTC
-,TRBD1,TRBJ2-7,TRBV28,CASSSPGTALYEQYF,TGTGCCAGCAGTTCTCCCGGGACAGCACTCTACGAGCAGTACTTC
-,-,TRBJ1-4,TRBV11-3,CASSLETTNEKLFF,TGTGCCAGCAGCTTAGAAACAACTAATGAAAAACTGTTTTTT
-,-,TRBJ2-1,TRBV5-8,CASGMGRSNEQFF,TGTGCCAGCGGAATGGGGAGGTCCAATGAGCAGTTCTTC